Presented here are 22 T cell receptor beta chains from one specimen sequenced in a study of cytomegalovirus exposure and HLA in healthy donors. Primers for the PCR totalled 60 Vbeta and 13 Jbeta. The method was immunoSEQ multiplex PCR; TCRdb's version includes in-frame clones alone and lacks a portion of them. The table records some 120,000 clones, 77% of them present only once. Sequences were obtained from PBMCs. All receptors come from a human donor in good health.

The rearrangement uses TRBV6-1 and TRBJ2-7; 10 nucleotides line up with TRBD1. CDR3 length: 14 amino acids. Germline trimming cut 4 bases from V and 4 bases from J; bases unmatched to any gene: 4. The germline V gene has CDR1 MNHNS and CDR2 SASEGT. The CDR3 sequence: CASSVGQGVYEQYF. The CDR3 DNA reads as TGTGCCAGCAGTGTTGGACAGGGGGTGTACGAGCAGTACTTC.

On this clone itself: Other DNA sequences in this sample translate to the same CDR3. J is TRBJ2-5 and V is TRBV19; tentative D call: TRBD2 (6 bases). The CDR3 has 13 amino acids. Trimming took off 0 bases at V and 5 bases at J, with 7 bases between the two ends. Germline assignment: CDR1 LNHDA and CDR2 SQIVND (reference sequence). The CDR3 loop is CASSIDRGETQYF. As DNA, the CDR3 is TGTGCCAGTAGTATAGATCGGGGGGAGACCCAGTACTTC.

Worth noting for this clone: One end of the junction is discordant with germline, which a read error may explain. V and J are TRBV7-9 and TRBJ2-7, with 14 bases matching TRBD2. The CDR3 sequence is 16 residues long. CDR1 and CDR2 (germline): SEHNR, FQNEAQ (reference sequence). The CDR3 DNA sequence: TGTTCCAGCAGCTTATTGGGGACTAGCGGGAGTAGAGAGCAGTACTTC. Translating it yields CSSSLLGTSGSREQYF.

The table lists this clone with a count of one. This chain links TRBV20-1 with TRBJ2-3, with unresolved D. In germline, CDR1 is DFQATT, CDR2 SNEGSKA (reference sequence). This CDR3 is 11 amino acids long. With 0 bases removed from V and 13 bases from J, the gap between germline ends came to 11 bases. CDR3 residues: CSARDAYQEYF. Written as DNA, the CDR3 is TGCAGTGCTAGAGATGCCTATCAAGAGTATTTT.

The gene calls are TRBV19 and TRBJ1-2; 7 bases are a match to TRBD1. In germline, CDR1 is LNHDA, CDR2 SQIVND (reference sequence). J was trimmed by 4 bases and V by 2 bases; bases with no gene match: 7. The CDR3 is made up of 15 amino acids. The CDR3 region has the DNA TGTGCCAGTAGTATAACGAAGGGGGCTGGCTATGGCTACACCTTC. Amino acids: CASSITKGAGYGYTF. Complete variable domain (other parts from reference TRBV19 and TRBJ1-2): DGGITQSPKYLFRKEGQNVTLSCEQNLNHDAMYWYRQDPGQGLRLIYYSQIVNDFQKGDIAEGYSVSREKKESFPLTVTSAQKNPTAFYLCASSITKGAGYGYTFGSGTRLTVV.

CDR3 protein: CASSIAGNYEQYF. The CDR3, as DNA: TGTGCCAGTAGTATTGCAGGGAACTACGAGCAGTACTTC. The chain links TRBV19 to TRBJ2-7; TRBD1 is a possible D gene (5 bases). From germline, CDR1 is LNHDA and CDR2 SQIVND (reference sequence). The CDR3 spans 13 residues. V lost 3 bases, J lost 3 bases, and 9 bases lay in between.

Note on this clone: Because the CDR3's place on the DNA is in doubt, the DNA is left out and the CDR3 is given as listed by TCRdb. The chain is built from TRBV19 and TRBJ1-5. Counting both end residues, the CDR3 totals 13 amino acids. Germline-derived CDR1 and CDR2 are LNHDA and SQIVND (reference sequence). The CDR3 is CASTSGSNQPQHF.

A few counts support this clone. This rearrangement joins TRBV11-2 to TRBJ2-1, with 10 bases identical to TRBD2. Trimming cost V 3 bases and J 6 bases; bases outside gene matches: 5. CDR1 is SGHAT, CDR2 FQNNGV, per germline. The CDR3 covers 15 residues. As DNA, the CDR3 is TGTGCCAGCAGCTTCACTAGCGGGGTAGGCAATGAGCAGTTCTTC. This encodes CASSFTSGVGNEQFF. Full variable domain (rest looked up from reference TRBV11-2 and TRBJ2-1): EAGVAQSPRYKIIEKRQSVAFWCNPISGHATLYWYQQILGQGPKLLIQFQNNGVVDDSQLPKDRFSAERLKGVDSTLKIQPAKLEDSAVYLCASSFTSGVGNEQFFGPGTRLTVL.

Worth noting for this clone: The junction shows a germline mismatch at one end, possibly a read error. The chain is built from TRBV7-9 and TRBJ2-7; possible D gene TRBD1, 6 bases. The CDR3 spans 13 residues. Germline lookup yields CDR1 SEHNR and CDR2 FQNEAQ (reference sequence). Here the CDR3 reads CTSSPRTAYEQYF. The CDR3 DNA reads TGTACCAGCAGCCCGCGGACAGCCTACGAGCAGTACTTC.

The chain carries TRBV2 and TRBJ2-5; D possibly corresponds to TRBD2 (6 bases). Per the germline V gene, CDR1 is SNHLY and CDR2 is FYNNEI. Trimming removed 2 bases from V and 5 bases from J, with 15 bases in between. The CDR3 totals 15 residues. CDR3 sequence reads: CASSEKEGFAETQYF. The DNA for the CDR3 is TGTGCCAGCAGTGAAAAGGAGGGGTTCGCGGAGACCCAGTACTTC. The full variable domain, in which reference TRBV2 and TRBJ2-5 provide the parts outside the CDR3, is EPEVTQTPSHQVTQMGQEVILRCVPISNHLYFYWYRQILGQKVEFLVSFYNNEISEKSEIFDDQFSVERPDGSNFTLKIRSTKLEDSAMYFCASSEKEGFAETQYFGPGTRLLVL.

This rearrangement joins TRBV11-3 to TRBJ2-2, with TRBD2 identical over 8 bases. After removal of 3 bases from V and 7 bases from J, the junction contained 13 bases not matched to a gene. Germline lookup yields CDR1 SGHNT and CDR2 YENEEA. The CDR3 runs 17 residues. CDR3 nucleotide sequence: TGTGCCAGCAGCTTGGATCGAAGCGGGAGAAGTGTCGGGGAGCTGTTTTTT. Translated: CASSLDRSGRSVGELFF.

This chain links TRBV6-5 with TRBJ2-3; the D gene is possibly TRBD2 (5 bases). V gave up 7 bases and J gave up 8 bases, with 10 bases separating them. CDR3 size: 11 residues. The germline V gene encodes CDR1 MNHEY and CDR2 SVGAGI. CDR3 amino acids: CASTSRGTQYF. For the CDR3, the DNA is TGTGCCAGCACCTCCCGGGGTACGCAGTATTTT.

The rearrangement links TRBV28 to TRBJ2-3, with TRBD2 matching over 12 bases. This CDR3 has 17 amino acids. Germline lookup yields CDR1 MDHEN and CDR2 SYDVKM. V gave up 5 bases and J gave up 6 bases; unmatched junction bases: 12. The CDR3 loop is CASSPGTSGPIPDTQYF. The CDR3 DNA reads TGTGCCAGCAGTCCCGGGACTAGCGGGCCCATCCCCGATACGCAGTATTTT.

J is TRBJ2-7 and V is TRBV6-5; D call uncertain. Germline V gene data show CDR1 as MNHEY and CDR2 as SVGAGI. CDR3 size: 16 residues. V was trimmed by 0 bases and J by 1 base, leaving 13 bases between them. Here the CDR3 reads CASSYSFASTSYEQYF. The CDR3 DNA follows: TGTGCCAGCAGTTACTCGTTTGCTTCAACTTCCTACGAGCAGTACTTC.

The chain has TRBV5-1 and TRBJ2-5; the match to TRBD2 covers 12 bases. This CDR3 spans 18 amino acids. The V gene's germline CDR1 is SGHRS and CDR2 YFSETQ. The V segment lost 2 bases and the J segment 2 bases; nucleotides outside the gene matches: 10. In DNA form, the CDR3 reads TGCGCCAGCAGCTTCGCGACTAGCGGGAGAGCGGAGCAAGAGACCCAGTACTTC. It yields the protein CASSFATSGRAEQETQYF.

This chain uses TRBV5-4 with TRBJ1-1; maybe TRBD1 (5 bases). Germline values: CDR1 SGHNT, CDR2 YYREEE (reference sequence). CDR3 length equals 13 residues. The V and J ends lost 2 bases and 6 bases respectively, with 11 bases between them. The CDR3 protein is CASSFGGIAEAFF. CDR3 in DNA: TGTGCCAGCAGCTTCGGGGGGATCGCTGAAGCTTTCTTT.

V and J are TRBV28 and TRBJ2-7, with D possibly matching TRBD1 (6 bases). V lost 3 bases, J lost 7 bases, and 16 bases lay in between. The germline V gene has CDR1 MDHEN and CDR2 SYDVKM. The CDR3 runs 14 residues. The DNA of the CDR3 is TGTGCCAGCAGTTTGGGGGACAAGGTACGGGAGCAGTACTTC. Residues: CASSLGDKVREQYF.

This clone was seen a handful of times. V and J are TRBV5-1 and TRBJ1-2, with D unclear. Looked up from germline, CDR1 is SGHRS and CDR2 is YFSETQ. V was pared by 0 bases and J by 4 bases, with 7 bases between. This CDR3 has 13 amino acids. CDR3 region: CASSLERRYGYTF. CDR3 DNA sequence: TGCGCCAGCAGCTTGGAGAGGCGCTATGGCTACACCTTC.

V usage is TRBV4-2 and J usage is TRBJ2-7; 8 bases agree with TRBD2. V lost 3 bases, J lost 4 bases, and 5 bases stayed unmatched. CDR1 and CDR2 from the germline V gene are LGHNA and YNFKEQ. The length of the CDR3 is 14 residues. The CDR3 nucleotides read TGTGCCAGCAGCCAGGAACTAGCGGCTTACGAGCAGTACTTC. This codes for CASSQELAAYEQYF.

This clone turned up a few times. The V and J genes are TRBV6-5 and TRBJ1-5; D not resolved. V was shortened by 5 bases and J by 5 bases, with 10 bases between the two germline ends. CDR1 and CDR2 (germline): MNHEY, SVGAGI. This CDR3 contains 13 residues. CDR3 DNA sequence: TGTGCCAGCAGTGAGTTTTCCCATCAGCCCCAGCATTTT. Translated: CASSEFSHQPQHF.

The chain couples TRBV10-2 to TRBJ2-1; 12 bases match TRBD2. The CDR3 runs to 18 residues. CDR1 is WSHSY and CDR2 is SAAADI in the germline V gene. V gave up 0 bases and J gave up 12 bases; unmatched junction bases: 15. CDR3 sequence reads: CASSESGLAGHLWEGQFF. CDR3 bases: TGCGCCAGCAGTGAGTCGGGACTAGCGGGCCACCTGTGGGAGGGGCAGTTCTTC.

The rearrangement links TRBV28 to TRBJ2-1; 13 nucleotides align to TRBD2. The V gene's germline CDR1 is MDHEN and CDR2 SYDVKM. The CDR3 runs 17 residues. Trimming removed 8 bases from V and 2 bases from J; junction bases left unmatched: 9. The CDR3 DNA reads as TGTGCCAGCTGGACTAGCGGGAGCGTTGGTGCCTACAATGAGCAGTTCTTC. Translation: CASWTSGSVGAYNEQFF. The whole variable domain, remainder taken from reference TRBV28 and TRBJ2-1, is DVKVTQSSRYLVKRTGEKVFLECVQDMDHENMFWYRQDPGLGLRLIYFSYDVKMKEKGDIPEGYSVSREKKERFSLILESASTNQTSMYLCASWTSGSVGAYNEQFFGPGTRLTVL.